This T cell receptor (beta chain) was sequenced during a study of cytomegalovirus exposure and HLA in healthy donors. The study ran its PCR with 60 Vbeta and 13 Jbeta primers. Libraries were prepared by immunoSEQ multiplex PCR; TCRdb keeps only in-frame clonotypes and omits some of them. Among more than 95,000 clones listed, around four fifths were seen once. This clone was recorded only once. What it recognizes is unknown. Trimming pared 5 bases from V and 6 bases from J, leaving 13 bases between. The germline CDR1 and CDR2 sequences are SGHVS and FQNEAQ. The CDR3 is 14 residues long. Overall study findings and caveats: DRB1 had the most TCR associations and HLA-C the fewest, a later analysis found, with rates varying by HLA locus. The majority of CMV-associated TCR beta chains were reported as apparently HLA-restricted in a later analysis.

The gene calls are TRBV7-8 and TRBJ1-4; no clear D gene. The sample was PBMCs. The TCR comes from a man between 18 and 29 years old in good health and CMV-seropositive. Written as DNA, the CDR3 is TGTGCCAGCAGCGGCGGCGGCAAGCATGAAAAACTGTTTTTT. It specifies CASSGGGKHEKLFF.